This TCR beta chain comes out of a study of cytomegalovirus exposure and HLA in healthy donors. Study-level points and caveats: Accurate prediction of HLA-A and HLA-B alleles (for most subjects) was reportedly achieved from TCR beta sequences. The study labeled under 200 TCR beta chains cytomegalovirus-associated.

About this clone itself: Its antigen is currently unknown.

Germline CDR1 and CDR2: SEHNR and FQNEAQ (reference sequence). This CDR3 is 17 amino acids long. Between the trimmed V and J ends, which lost 5 bases and 8 bases, there was a span of 24 bases. Primers: 60 Vbeta forward and 13 Jbeta reverse. Clones were sequenced by immunoSEQ multiplex PCR, and TCRdb holds only the in-frame ones, with some missing. The repertoire includes 150,000 to 200,000 clones, 82% of them detected once, and around 0.75% sits in the top ten. Material: PBMCs. This chain links TRBV7-9 with TRBJ1-4; a possible D gene is TRBD1 (5 bases). The receptor's source is a woman aged 18-29 years in good health and CMV-seronegative. The CDR3 DNA reads as TGTGCCAGCAGCGCTTTCTTAGGCGTTCAGGGTTACGAAAAACTGTTTTTT. It is translated as CASSAFLGVQGYEKLFF.